These 16 T cell receptor beta chains originate from one sample sequenced in a study of T cell responses to AZD1222 COVID-19 vaccine. The protocol was immunoSEQ multiplex PCR, while the TCRdb copy is restricted to in-frame clones and leaves out a portion. The sample shows roughly 77,000 clones, 90% of them seen only once. The source material was peripheral blood, sampled 28 days after the second AZD1222 dose. The origin of the receptors is an adult who received the AZD1222 COVID-19 vaccine.

This chain links TRBV27 with TRBJ2-7; possibly TRBD2 for D (6 bases). Trimming left V 8 bases short and J 4 bases short, with 18 bases between. CDR3 length: 14 amino acids. From germline, CDR1 is MNHEY and CDR2 SMNVEV (reference sequence). The CDR3 nucleotides read TGTGCCAGCGGTGCCGGGAGAGAGAGGTACGAGCAGTACTTC. This encodes CASGAGRERYEQYF.

CDR3 in DNA: TGTGCCAGCAGCCAGGGGACGGGCCTTGAGGAGTTGTACTTC. Amino acid sequence: CASSQGTGLEELYF. The gene calls are TRBV3-1 (or the pseudogene TRBV3-2) and TRBJ2-7; D possibly uses TRBD1 or TRBD2 (5 bases each). V was clipped by 3 bases and J by 12 bases, with 21 bases between them. The length of the CDR3 is 14 residues. CDR1 LGHDT and CDR2 YNNKEL come from the germline V gene (reference sequence).

The chain uses TRBV24-1 and TRBJ2-1; no clear D gene. V was pared by 7 bases and J by 2 bases, with 14 bases between. Germline loops: CDR1 KGHDR, CDR2 SFDVKD. This CDR3 has 15 amino acids. As DNA, the CDR3 is TGTGCCACCAGCCACGACGTAGACCCCTACAATGAGCAGTTCTTC. This translates into CATSHDVDPYNEQFF.

The chain uses TRBV9 and TRBJ1-3; no reliable D call. Looked up from germline, CDR1 is SGDLS and CDR2 is YYNGEE. V lost 2 bases, J lost 8 bases, and 11 bases lay in between. This CDR3 is built from 13 residues. In nucleotides, the CDR3 is TGTGCCAGCAGCGTTTCCATCTGGGACACCATATATTTT. It encodes CASSVSIWDTIYF. The full variable domain, rest sourced from reference TRBV9 and TRBJ1-3, is DSGVTQTPKHLITATGQRVTLRCSPRSGDLSVYWYQQSLDQGLQFLIQYYNGEERAKGNILERFSAQQFPDLHSELNLSSLELGDSALYFCASSVSIWDTIYFGEGSWLTVV.

This chain uses TRBV19 with TRBJ1-3, with D possibly TRBD1 on 5 matching bases. Trimming took 9 bases from V and 0 from J, leaving 12 bases between them. This CDR3 has 14 amino acids. Germline CDR1 reads LNHDA; CDR2 reads SQIVND (reference sequence). The CDR3 spells CASDPGNSGNTIYF. The CDR3 DNA follows: TGTGCCAGCGACCCAGGGAACTCTGGAAACACCATATATTTT. The complete variable domain, with remaining parts taken from reference TRBV19 and TRBJ1-3, reads DGGITQSPKYLFRKEGQNVTLSCEQNLNHDAMYWYRQDPGQGLRLIYYSQIVNDFQKGDIAEGYSVSREKKESFPLTVTSAQKNPTAFYLCASDPGNSGNTIYFGEGSWLTVV.

The CDR3 sequence: CASSFRGSYEQFF. The CDR3 nucleotides are TGTGCCAGCAGCTTCCGGGGGAGCTATGAGCAGTTCTTC. The chain couples TRBV11-3 to TRBJ2-1; possible D gene TRBD2, 6 bases. The germline gives CDR1 SGHNT, CDR2 YENEEA. This CDR3 region has 13 residues. V lost 3 bases, J lost 8 bases, and 11 bases lay in between.

The chain couples TRBV5-1 to TRBJ1-2; D remains ambiguous. Germline CDR1 and CDR2: SGHRS and YFSETQ. V lost 2 bases and J 4 bases, leaving 9 bases between the germline ends. CDR3 length equals 13 residues. Here the CDR3 reads CASSFTSGYGYTF. DNA of the CDR3: TGCGCCAGCAGCTTCACATCTGGCTATGGCTACACCTTC.

The chain has TRBV28 and TRBJ2-2; D is ambiguous. The germline V gene has CDR1 MDHEN and CDR2 SYDVKM. Trimming took off 6 bases at V and 4 bases at J, with 6 bases between the two ends. The CDR3 totals 12 residues. The CDR3 reads CASSPFTGELFF. CDR3 DNA sequence: TGTGCCAGCAGCCCCTTCACCGGGGAGCTGTTTTTT. The entire variable domain, with the rest obtained from reference TRBV28 and TRBJ2-2, is as follows: DVKVTQSSRYLVKRTGEKVFLECVQDMDHENMFWYRQDPGLGLRLIYFSYDVKMKEKGDIPEGYSVSREKKERFSLILESASTNQTSMYLCASSPFTGELFFGEGSRLTVL.

This chain links TRBV30 with TRBJ1-2; a weak D match, TRBD1 (5 bases). The germline V gene has CDR1 GTSNPN and CDR2 SVGIG (reference sequence). The V end lost 3 bases, the J end lost 8 bases, and 13 bases lay between the germline ends. This CDR3 comprises 12 residues. CDR3 nucleotide sequence: TGTGCCTGGAGGGGGCTTCCCTACGGCTACACCTTC. The encoded protein is CAWRGLPYGYTF.

The rearrangement joins TRBV10-3 to TRBJ1-1; maybe TRBD1 (5 bases). In germline, CDR1 is ENHRY, CDR2 SYGVKD. The V end was cut by 1 base, the J end by 11 bases, with 14 bases between. The CDR3 has 13 residues. CDR3 coding DNA: TGTGCCATCAGTGAGTTCAGCCCGGGGGAGGCTTTCTTT. This translates into CAISEFSPGEAFF.

This chain joins TRBV12-3 or TRBV12-4 and TRBJ1-3; D unresolved. The CDR3 sequence is 12 residues long. V was shortened by 6 bases and J by 3 bases, with 6 bases between the two germline ends. The CDR3 sequence: CASRANGNTIYF. As DNA, the CDR3 is TGTGCCAGCAGAGCCAATGGAAACACCATATATTTT.

The chain joins TRBV11-3 to TRBJ2-1, with D hard to call. CDR1 is SGHNT, CDR2 YENEEA, per germline. This CDR3 spans 14 amino acids. The germline V and J ends were trimmed by 3 bases and 0 bases, with 6 bases remaining between them. CDR3 amino acids: CASSFSSSYNEQFF. The CDR3 nucleotides are TGTGCCAGCAGCTTCAGCAGCTCCTACAATGAGCAGTTCTTC.

This chain joins TRBV25-1 and TRBJ2-1, with 12 bases aligning to TRBD2. This CDR3 spans 15 amino acids. CDR1 is MGHDK, CDR2 SYGVNS, per germline. V trimming: 3 bases; J trimming: 5 bases; junction bases outside the gene matches: 2. The CDR3 region is CASSDSSGGDNEQFF. DNA for the CDR3: TGTGCCAGCAGTGATTCTAGCGGGGGGGACAATGAGCAGTTCTTC. Combining the CDR3 with reference TRBV25-1 and TRBJ2-1 gives the whole variable domain EADIYQTPRYLVIGTGKKITLECSQTMGHDKMYWYQQDPGMELHLIHYSYGVNSTEKGDLSSESTVSRIRTEHFPLTLESARPSHTSQYLCASSDSSGGDNEQFFGPGTRLTVL.

This chain's CDR3 is CASSIRGSDYGYTF. The DNA of the CDR3 is TGTGCCAGTAGTATAAGGGGGTCAGACTATGGCTACACCTTC. The chain joins TRBV19 to TRBJ1-2; TRBD1 might be the D (6 bases). The CDR3 length is 14 residues. V dropped 2 bases and J dropped 3 bases, with 10 bases sitting between them. Germline V gene sequence: CDR1 LNHDA, CDR2 SQIVND (reference sequence).

In DNA, the CDR3 is TGTGCCAGCAGCCCCCGCCGGACAGGCAGAGGTGGGGAGACCCAGTACTTC. Amino acid sequence: CASSPRRTGRGGETQYF. The chain links TRBV5-4 to TRBJ2-5; 7 bases fit TRBD1. The CDR3 extends over 17 amino acids. The germline gives CDR1 SGHNT, CDR2 YYREEE (reference sequence). V gave up 4 bases and J gave up 5 bases; unmatched junction bases: 17.

The chain employs TRBV30 and TRBJ2-3, with D hard to call. V lost 3 bases, J lost 8 bases, and 12 bases lay in between. The CDR3 loop spans 12 amino acids. Per the germline V gene, CDR1 is GTSNPN and CDR2 is SVGIG (reference sequence). The CDR3 loop is CAWSEPPGTQYF. As DNA, the CDR3 is TGTGCCTGGAGCGAACCCCCGGGTACGCAGTATTTT.